Sequencing of this T cell receptor (beta chain) was carried out in a study of cytomegalovirus exposure and HLA in healthy donors. Across the study: Earlier findings included more than 95 million unique TCR beta sequences obtained from 150 million to 200 million T cells.

Details on this clone: The target antigen is unknown.

Trimming stripped 5 bases from V and 4 bases from J, with 14 bases between. This CDR3 has 14 residues. Per germline, CDR1 MNHNS and CDR2 SASEGT. The PCR ran on 60 Vbeta and 13 Jbeta primers. Libraries were prepared by immunoSEQ multiplex PCR; TCRdb keeps only in-frame clonotypes and omits some of them. The repertoire table contains around 150,000 clones. The study's findings and limits: Testing in vitro showed three CMV-associated chains specific for CMV antigens. Later analysis found that TCR beta chains associated with HLA were more clonally expanded than other, equally common chains. Most subjects had HLA-A and HLA-B alleles reportedly predicted accurately by TCR beta sequences.

The chain recombines TRBV6-1 with TRBJ1-1, with D unclear. The clonotype was recovered from a man aged 25-40 years in good health and CMV-seronegative. The sample taken for sequencing was PBMCs. CDR3 in DNA: TGTGCCAGCAGTCTTAGCCTGAGGGCCACTGAAGCTTTCTTT. This encodes CASSLSLRATEAFF.